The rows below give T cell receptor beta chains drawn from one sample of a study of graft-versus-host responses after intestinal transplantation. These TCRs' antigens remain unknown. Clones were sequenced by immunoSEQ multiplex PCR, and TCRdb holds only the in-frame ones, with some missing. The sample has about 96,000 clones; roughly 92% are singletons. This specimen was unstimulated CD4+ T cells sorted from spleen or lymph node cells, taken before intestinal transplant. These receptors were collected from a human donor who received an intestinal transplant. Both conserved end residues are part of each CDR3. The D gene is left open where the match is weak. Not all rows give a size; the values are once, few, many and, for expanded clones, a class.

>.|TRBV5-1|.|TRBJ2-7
CASSLGGYEQYF
TGCGCCAGCAGCTTGGGGGGCTACGAGCAGTACTTC
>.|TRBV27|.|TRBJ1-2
CASSFWVESYGYTF
TGTGCCAGCAGTTTTTGGGTAGAGAGCTATGGCTACACCTTC
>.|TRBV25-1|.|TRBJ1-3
CASSDQIGPWGTIYF
TGTGCCAGCAGTGACCAGATAGGGCCGTGGGGCACCATATATTTT
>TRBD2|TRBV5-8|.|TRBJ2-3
CASSLDVGREMQYF
TGTGCCAGCAGCTTGGACGTTGGGCGGGAGATGCAGTATTTT
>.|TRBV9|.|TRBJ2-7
CASSVPSAGGEQYF
TGTGCCAGCAGCGTCCCTAGTGCCGGGGGCGAGCAGTACTTC
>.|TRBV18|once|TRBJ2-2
CASSPPKRGANTGELFF
TGTGCCAGCTCACCACCTAAGAGAGGGGCGAACACCGGGGAGCTGTTTTTT
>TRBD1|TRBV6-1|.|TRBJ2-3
CASSLGTGTNTQYF
TGTGCCAGCAGCCTCGGGACAGGGACAAATACGCAGTATTTT
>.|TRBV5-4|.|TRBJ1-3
CASSQDGHSGNTIYF
TGTGCCAGCAGCCAGGACGGACACTCTGGAAACACCATATATTTT
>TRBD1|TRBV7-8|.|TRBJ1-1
CASSRDRGSTEAFF
TGTGCCAGCAGCAGGGACAGGGGGAGCACTGAAGCTTTCTTT
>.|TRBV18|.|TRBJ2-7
CASTPSRAGSSYEQYF
TGTGCCAGCACCCCTTCCAGGGCGGGTAGCTCCTACGAGCAGTACTTC
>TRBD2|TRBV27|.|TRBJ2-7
CASSFGSGRGRGYEQYF
TGTGCCAGCAGTTTTGGTTCGGGGCGAGGGAGGGGCTACGAGCAGTACTTC
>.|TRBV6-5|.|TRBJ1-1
CASSSVRGTEAFF
TGTGCCAGCAGTTCCGTCCGGGGCACTGAAGCTTTCTTT
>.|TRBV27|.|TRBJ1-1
CASSLRRDTEAFF
TGTGCCAGCAGTCTCCGACGGGACACTGAAGCTTTCTTT
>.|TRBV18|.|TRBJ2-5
CASSPPGGTQYF
TGTGCCAGCTCACCCCCTGGGGGGACCCAGTACTTC
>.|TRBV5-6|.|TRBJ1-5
CASSLWGPQPVGNQPQHF
TGTGCCAGCAGCTTGTGGGGACCGCAACCCGTTGGCAATCAGCCCCAGCATTTT
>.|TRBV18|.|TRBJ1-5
CASSPEYPGVGQPQHF
TGTGCCAGCTCACCAGAATATCCAGGGGTAGGTCAGCCCCAGCATTTT
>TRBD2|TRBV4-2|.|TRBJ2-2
CASSQELAGRTGELFF
TGTGCCAGCAGCCAAGAGCTAGCGGGAAGGACCGGGGAGCTGTTTTTT
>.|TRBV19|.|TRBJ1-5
CASSMSGGNQPQHF
TGTGCCAGTAGTATGTCGGGAGGCAATCAGCCCCAGCATTTT
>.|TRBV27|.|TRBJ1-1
CASSLLQHTEAFF
TGTGCCAGCAGTTTACTACAGCACACTGAAGCTTTCTTT
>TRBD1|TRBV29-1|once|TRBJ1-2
CSVSRQGARGYTF
TGCAGCGTTTCTCGGCAGGGGGCGAGGGGCTACACCTTC
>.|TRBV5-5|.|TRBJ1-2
CASSSYSPRGPYGYTF
TGTGCCAGCAGCTCTTACAGCCCGCGTGGTCCCTATGGCTACACCTTC
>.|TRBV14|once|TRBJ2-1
CASSQSSLPLVQFGNQDNEQFF
TGTGCCAGCAGCCAATCCTCCCTCCCGCTAGTCCAATTTGGAAATCAGGACAATGAGCAGTTCTTC
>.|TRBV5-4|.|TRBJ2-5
CASTPGQVVETQYF
TGTGCCAGCACCCCCGGGCAGGTGGTAGAGACCCAGTACTTC
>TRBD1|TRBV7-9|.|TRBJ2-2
CASSLLRTGGTTGELFF
TGTGCCAGCAGCTTACTGCGGACAGGGGGCACGACCGGGGAGCTGTTTTTT
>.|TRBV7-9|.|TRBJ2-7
CASSLVFGSIPYEQYF
TGTGCCAGCAGCTTAGTGTTCGGGAGCATCCCCTACGAGCAGTACTTC
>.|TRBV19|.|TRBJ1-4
CASSIVAQGRGEKLFF
TGTGCCAGTAGTATAGTGGCACAGGGACGAGGTGAAAAACTGTTTTTT
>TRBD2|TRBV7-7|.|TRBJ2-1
CASSPTSSGISEQFF
TGTGCCAGCAGCCCCACCTCTAGCGGGATTAGTGAGCAGTTCTTC
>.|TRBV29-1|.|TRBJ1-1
CSVTTRNTEAFF
TGCAGCGTAACTACACGGAACACTGAAGCTTTCTTT
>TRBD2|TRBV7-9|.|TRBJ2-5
CASSWSGRKETQYF
TGTGCCAGCAGCTGGAGCGGGAGGAAAGAGACCCAGTACTTC
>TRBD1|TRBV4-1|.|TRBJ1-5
CASSQDLGTVFSNQPQHF
TGCGCCAGCAGCCAAGATCTTGGGACAGTTTTTAGCAATCAGCCCCAGCATTTT
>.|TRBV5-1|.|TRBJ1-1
CASSGGADGTEAFF
TGCGCCAGCAGTGGTGGGGCGGACGGGACTGAAGCTTTCTTT
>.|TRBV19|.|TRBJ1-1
CASSIVTGNTEAFF
TGTGCCAGTAGTATTGTGACTGGAAACACTGAAGCTTTCTTT
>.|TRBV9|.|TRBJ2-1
CASSVEVLPNEQFF
TGTGCCAGCAGCGTAGAGGTCTTACCCAATGAGCAGTTCTTC
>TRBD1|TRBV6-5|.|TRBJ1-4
CASSLTGGREKLFF
TGTGCCAGCAGCCTGACAGGGGGCAGGGAAAAACTGTTTTTT
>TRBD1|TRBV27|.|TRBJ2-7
CASSFNLRQGGIREQYF
TGTGCCAGCAGTTTTAACCTTCGACAGGGGGGGATTAGGGAGCAGTACTTC
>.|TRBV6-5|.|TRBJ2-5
CASSRGILETQYF
TGTGCCAGCAGCAGAGGGATCCTGGAGACCCAGTACTTC
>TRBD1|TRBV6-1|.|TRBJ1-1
CASRDRAETGVRAFF
TGTGCCAGCAGGGACCGGGCTGAGACAGGGGTGAGAGCTTTCTTT
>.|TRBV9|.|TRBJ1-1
CASSVVRFPLNTEAFF
TGTGCCAGCAGCGTAGTTCGCTTCCCGTTGAACACTGAAGCTTTCTTT
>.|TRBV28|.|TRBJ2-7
CASSFRGAAYEQYF
TGTGCCAGCAGTTTCCGGGGGGCGGCCTACGAGCAGTACTTC
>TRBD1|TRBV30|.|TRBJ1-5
CACRQGNQPQHF
TGTGCCTGCCGACAGGGGAATCAGCCCCAGCATTTT
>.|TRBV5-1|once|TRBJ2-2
CASSFLGGTSLGELFF
TGCGCCAGCAGCTTTTTGGGCGGGACCAGCCTTGGGGAGCTGTTTTTT
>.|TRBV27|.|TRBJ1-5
CASSLRTSNQPQHF
TGTGCCAGCAGTTTACGGACTAGCAATCAGCCCCAGCATTTT
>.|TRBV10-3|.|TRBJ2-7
CAISVFGSYEQYF
TGTGCCATCAGTGTGTTTGGGTCCTACGAGCAGTACTTC
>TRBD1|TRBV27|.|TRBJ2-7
CASSLSGTVPYEQYF
TGTGCCAGCAGTTTATCGGGGACAGTCCCTTACGAGCAGTACTTC
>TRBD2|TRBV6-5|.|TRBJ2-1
CASSYSLAGLYNEQFF
TGTGCCAGCAGTTACTCACTAGCGGGCCTCTACAATGAGCAGTTCTTC
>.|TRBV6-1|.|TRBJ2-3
CATGYAGGDTQYF
TGTGCCACCGGATATGCTGGGGGAGATACGCAGTATTTT
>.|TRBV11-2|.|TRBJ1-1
CASSLRQQNTEAFF
TGTGCCAGCAGCTTGAGACAGCAGAACACTGAAGCTTTCTTT
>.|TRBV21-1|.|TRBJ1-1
CASTPTPWDFEAFF
TGTGCCAGCACCCCGACCCCCTGGGACTTTGAAGCTTTCTTT
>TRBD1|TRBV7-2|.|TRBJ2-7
CASSSGTGGSYEQYF
TGTGCCAGCAGCTCAGGGACAGGGGGCTCCTACGAGCAGTACTTC
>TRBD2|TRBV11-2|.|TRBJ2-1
CASSLVGLAGVGSYNEQFF
TGTGCCAGCAGCTTAGTCGGACTAGCGGGAGTAGGATCCTACAATGAGCAGTTCTTC
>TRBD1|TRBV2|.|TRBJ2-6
CASSPGQGRSGANVLTF
TGTGCCAGCAGCCCGGGACAGGGTAGGTCTGGGGCCAACGTCCTGACTTTC
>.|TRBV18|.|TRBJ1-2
CASSLYRVKDYGYTF
TGTGCCAGCTCACTTTACAGGGTGAAGGACTATGGCTACACCTTC
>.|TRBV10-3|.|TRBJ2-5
CAISGGDGGRETQYF
TGTGCCATCAGTGGGGGTGACGGGGGACGGGAGACCCAGTACTTC
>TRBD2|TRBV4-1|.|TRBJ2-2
CASSSSGRANGELFF
TGCGCCAGCAGCTCTAGCGGGAGGGCCAACGGGGAGCTGTTTTTT
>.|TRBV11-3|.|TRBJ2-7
CASMGGYPYEQYF
TGTGCCAGCATGGGGGGCTACCCCTACGAGCAGTACTTC